Listed here are 25 T cell receptor beta chains from one sample, sequenced in a study of STAT5B mutations in CD4+ large granular lymphocyte leukemia. The assay was immunoSEQ multiplex PCR, and TCRdb's table has in-frame clones only and misses some. The table shows some 4,500 clones, with over 75% occurring only once. Source material: PBMCs. The receptors were sampled from a man in his 70s with CD4+ T-cell large granular lymphocyte leukemia.

The chain links TRBV7-9 to TRBJ2-2, with TRBD2 identical over 10 bases. From germline, CDR1 is SEHNR and CDR2 FQNEAQ (reference sequence). The trim removed 1 base at V and 6 bases at J, leaving 5 bases unmatched. This CDR3 spans 16 amino acids. For the CDR3, the DNA is TGTGCCAGCAGCTTAGTCCGCACTAGCGGGGCCGGGGAGCTGTTTTTT. Translation gives CASSLVRTSGAGELFF.

The chain couples TRBV5-1 to TRBJ2-3; the match to TRBD2 covers 8 bases. This CDR3 has 15 residues. Trimming took 4 bases from V and 2 from J; bases not matched to a gene: 6. Germline CDR1 SGHRS, CDR2 YFSETQ. The CDR3 region is CASSVAGPFTDTQYF. The CDR3 coding sequence is TGCGCCAGCAGCGTAGCGGGACCCTTCACAGATACGCAGTATTTT.

The chain combines TRBV4-1 with TRBJ2-2; 10 bases fit TRBD1. Germline V gene sequence: CDR1 MGHRA, CDR2 YSYEKL. V was pared by 4 bases and J by 7 bases, with 18 bases of the junction left unmatched. This CDR3 spans 19 amino acids. In DNA, the CDR3 is TGCGCCAGCAGCCCCCGTGCCACCGGGACAGGGGAATTCGGCGGGGAGCTGTTTTTT. It encodes CASSPRATGTGEFGGELFF.

V is TRBV7-9 and J is TRBJ2-1; possible D gene TRBD2, 5 bases. The length of the CDR3 is 14 residues. V was trimmed by 1 base and J by 4 bases, leaving 8 bases between them. Germline V gives CDR1 SEHNR, CDR2 FQNEAQ (reference sequence). The CDR3 is CASSLVGLYNEQFF. The CDR3 DNA reads TGTGCCAGCAGCTTAGTAGGACTTTACAATGAGCAGTTCTTC.

V gene TRBV19 combines with J gene TRBJ1-2; weak D call: TRBD1 (6 bases). V was pared by 6 bases and J by 4 bases, with 15 bases between. Germline CDR1 is LNHDA and CDR2 is SQIVND (reference sequence). The CDR3 runs 14 residues. CDR3 sequence (DNA): TGTGCCAGTAGCCAACAGGGAGGCGCCTATGGCTACACCTTC. Amino acid sequence: CASSQQGGAYGYTF.

The chain links TRBV7-8 to TRBJ2-1; D ambiguous. Germline assignment: CDR1 SGHVS and CDR2 FQNEAQ. CDR3 length: 11 residues. V gave up 1 base and J gave up 6 bases, with 1 base separating them. CDR3 sequence reads: CASSLVNEQFF. The CDR3 region has the DNA TGTGCCAGCAGCTTAGTCAATGAGCAGTTCTTC.

The chain is built from TRBV11-3 and TRBJ2-5; 11 nucleotides match TRBD2. Losses at the gene ends were 6 bases for V and 6 bases for J; bases not matched to a gene: 3. Per germline, CDR1 SGHNT and CDR2 YENEEA. This CDR3 spans 13 amino acids. CDR3: CASSLAGGQTQYF. As DNA, the CDR3 is TGTGCCAGCAGTCTAGCGGGAGGTCAGACCCAGTACTTC.

The chain combines TRBV28 with TRBJ2-7; TRBD1 matches at 9 bases. Trimming cost V 7 bases and J 1 base; bases outside gene matches: 8. The CDR3 length is 15 residues. Germline V gives CDR1 MDHEN, CDR2 SYDVKM. DNA of the CDR3: TGTGCCAGCAACTCGGGACAGGGAGGTTCCTACGAGCAGTACTTC. Translation: CASNSGQGGSYEQYF.

The rearrangement joins TRBV5-1 to TRBJ2-1; 12 bases agree with TRBD2. The junction had 2 bases not matched to a gene; V was cut back by 1 base and J by 9 bases. CDR3 length: 14 amino acids. Germline values: CDR1 SGHRS, CDR2 YFSETQ. The CDR3 spells CASSLTSGRSEQFF. CDR3 sequence (DNA): TGCGCCAGCAGCTTGACTAGCGGGAGGAGTGAGCAGTTCTTC.

The chain employs TRBV10-1 and TRBJ2-5; 7 bases line up with TRBD2. Germline V lookup: CDR1 WNHNN, CDR2 SYGVQD (reference sequence). The CDR3 runs to 14 residues. J gave up 2 bases and V 8 bases, and 8 bases lay outside the gene matches. CDR3 protein: CASFPAGRQETQYF. The CDR3 DNA reads as TGCGCCAGCTTCCCAGCGGGAAGACAAGAGACCCAGTACTTC.

V and J are TRBV29-1 and TRBJ2-3; no clear D gene. V shed 6 bases and J shed 0 bases, with 13 bases lying between them. The CDR3 is made up of 14 amino acids. The V gene's germline CDR1 is SQVTM and CDR2 ANQGSEA. The CDR3 region is CSVSTGASTDTQYF. Here the CDR3 DNA reads TGCAGCGTGTCGACTGGCGCTAGCACAGATACGCAGTATTTT.

Written as DNA, the CDR3 is TGTGCCAGCAGCTTAACATATGAGCAGTTCTTC. This gives the protein CASSLTYEQFF. The V and J genes are TRBV7-9 and TRBJ2-1; D is uncertain. The CDR3 runs to 11 residues. CDR1 SEHNR and CDR2 FQNEAQ come from the germline V gene (reference sequence). Trimming cost V 2 bases and J 8 bases, with 4 bases left between them.

The V call is TRBV2, the J call TRBJ2-5, with 7 bases identical to TRBD1. Trimming took 7 bases from V and 4 from J; bases not matched to a gene: 6. The CDR3 has 13 residues. The germline V gene encodes CDR1 SNHLY and CDR2 FYNNEI. This chain's CDR3 is CASTTRGSETQYF. Written as DNA, the CDR3 is TGTGCCAGCACTACCAGGGGGTCAGAGACCCAGTACTTC.

This chain uses TRBV6-5 with TRBJ2-2; no firm D call. CDR1 and CDR2 from the germline V gene are MNHEY and SVGAGI. Trimming left V 2 bases short and J 3 bases short, with 7 bases between. The CDR3 is made up of 14 amino acids. CDR3: CASSYDRYTGELFF. The DNA for the CDR3 is TGTGCCAGCAGTTACGATCGGTACACCGGGGAGCTGTTTTTT.

Only a few counts were recorded for this clone. J is TRBJ1-1 and V is TRBV25-1, with 8 bases lining up with TRBD1. Losses at the gene ends were 5 bases for V and 8 bases for J; bases not matched to a gene: 4. The CDR3 is 12 residues long. CDR1 is MGHDK and CDR2 is SYGVNS in the germline V gene. CDR3 sequence reads: CASSFGQGEAFF. CDR3 bases: TGTGCCAGCAGTTTCGGACAGGGAGAAGCTTTCTTT. The complete variable domain, with remaining parts taken from reference TRBV25-1 and TRBJ1-1, reads EADIYQTPRYLVIGTGKKITLECSQTMGHDKMYWYQQDPGMELHLIHYSYGVNSTEKGDLSSESTVSRIRTEHFPLTLESARPSHTSQYLCASSFGQGEAFFGQGTRLTVV.

This clone appeared once. The chain carries TRBV10-3 and TRBJ1-4, with D possibly being TRBD1 (5 bases). Germline values: CDR1 ENHRY, CDR2 SYGVKD. V lost 5 bases and J 8 bases, leaving 12 bases between the germline ends. The CDR3 has 13 amino acids. Here the CDR3 reads CAISPGTGEKLFF. DNA for the CDR3: TGTGCCATCAGTCCCGGGACCGGGGAAAAACTGTTTTTT.

This clone was recorded once. This chain uses TRBV27 with TRBJ2-1; the D is unclear. CDR3 length equals 14 residues. Germline V gives CDR1 MNHEY, CDR2 SMNVEV (reference sequence). V was trimmed by 6 bases and J by 7 bases, leaving 16 bases between them. CDR3 residues: CASRTTLRPNEQFF. The CDR3 DNA is TGTGCCAGCAGAACAACCCTTCGCCCTAATGAGCAGTTCTTC.

V gene TRBV9 combines with J gene TRBJ2-5; 11 bases match TRBD2. This CDR3 contains 14 residues. The germline V gene encodes CDR1 SGDLS and CDR2 YYNGEE. V shed 4 bases, J shed 3 bases, and the junction held 2 bases outside the gene matches. CDR3 nucleotides: TGTGCCAGCAGCCCGGGACTAGCGGAAGAGACCCAGTACTTC. Encoded protein: CASSPGLAEETQYF.

The V and J genes are TRBV21-1 and TRBJ2-7. TRBV21-1 is recorded as a pseudogene. The CDR3 runs to 17 residues. CDR3 amino acids: CASSEEITTGDYDEQYV. The DNA of the CDR3 is TGTGCCAGCAGTGAGGAGATAACAACAGGGGACTATGACGAGCAGTACGTC.

The rearrangement links TRBV4-1 to TRBJ1-1; D is uncertain. The germline CDR1 and CDR2 sequences are MGHRA and YSYEKL. With 0 bases removed from V and 1 base from J, the gap between germline ends came to 9 bases. CDR3 length: 15 amino acids. CDR3 residues: CASSQEVGRNTEAFF. The CDR3 DNA reads TGCGCCAGCAGCCAAGAGGTGGGGAGGAACACTGAAGCTTTCTTT.

By frequency in the sample, this clone is medium-sized (0.01 to 0.1%). The chain has TRBV29-1 and TRBJ2-1, with 8 bases lining up with TRBD2. This CDR3 spans 16 amino acids. CDR1 and CDR2 (germline): SQVTM, ANQGSEA. With 6 bases clipped from V and 5 bases from J, the junction kept 15 bases outside the gene matches. DNA of the CDR3: TGCAGCGTCCCCCGGCCCCTAGCGGGCGTGAACAATGAGCAGTTCTTC. It is translated as CSVPRPLAGVNNEQFF.

This clone was seen a single time. The rearrangement uses TRBV2 and TRBJ2-5, with 8 bases that match TRBD2. Per germline, CDR1 SNHLY and CDR2 FYNNEI. The CDR3 contains 13 residues. V trimming: 10 bases; J trimming: 5 bases; junction bases outside the gene matches: 9. The CDR3 loop is CAIAASGLETQYF. The CDR3 DNA sequence: TGTGCCATCGCCGCTAGCGGGTTGGAGACCCAGTACTTC.

The CDR3 protein is CASSTRDYYEQYF. CDR3 bases: TGTGCCAGTAGTACCCGGGACTACTACGAGCAGTACTTC. V gene TRBV19 combines with J gene TRBJ2-7; 7 positions match TRBD2. Germline CDR1 is LNHDA and CDR2 is SQIVND (reference sequence). The CDR3 totals 13 residues. V lost 4 bases to trimming and J lost 3 bases; unmatched junction nucleotides: 3.

The V call is TRBV7-8, the J call TRBJ2-7; 8 bases are shared with TRBD1. Germline V CDR1 and CDR2: SGHVS, FQNEAQ. Trimming took 6 bases from V and 2 from J; bases not matched to a gene: 6. This CDR3 region has 14 residues. Written as DNA, the CDR3 is TGTGCCAGCAGTCCCGGGACAGGTCCCTACGAGCAGTACGTC. Translation: CASSPGTGPYEQYV.

J is TRBJ1-1 and V is TRBV25-1; 8 positions agree with TRBD1. The CDR3 consists of 15 residues. Germline CDR1 reads MGHDK; CDR2 reads SYGVNS. Germline trimming cut 1 base from V and 4 bases from J; bases unmatched to any gene: 5. CDR3 region: CASSEFRTGFTEAFF. The CDR3 nucleotides are TGTGCCAGCAGTGAATTTAGGACAGGGTTCACTGAAGCTTTCTTT.